The next 20 T cell receptor beta chains were all read from a single sample in a study of immune aging and cytomegalovirus after organ transplant (dated by TCRdb to the early 2020s). Their cognate antigens are unknown. Libraries were prepared through single-cell sequencing. The reads were generated on an Illumina NovaSeq 6000. The BD Rhapsody Targeted mRNA and AbSeq Reagent Kit was used in a microwell format for cell capture and library preparation. The raw public data were reprocessed by TCRdb itself: fastp quality trimming at Q25, MiXCR clonotype calling, in-frame beta chains only. Identical CDR3 proteins give one entry, which carries the most common genes and DNA. The sample data list roughly 20,000 distinct CDR3 sequences, and 35% to 40% of these were observed just once. 25% to 30% of the sample lies in the top ten. Sample time point, as interpreted from the label and publication: five sample-tagged time points from pre-transplant (day -1) to day 368 post-transplant, pooled.

This specimen consisted of CMV peptide-activated CD4+ and CD8+ T cells sorted from blood, obtained at five time points, pooled. What the cell subset or site label conveys for this sample: sorted CD8+CD137+ and CD4+CD154+ T cells after about 12 h CMV IE-1 peptide stimulation. The receptors shown here come from a female donor who had a heart transplant and CMV viremia.

The chain couples TRBV11-2 to TRBJ2-1; 13 bases match TRBD2. The CDR3 runs to 17 residues. With V trimmed by 5 bases and J by 4 bases, 8 bases remained unmatched. The germline gives CDR1 SGHAT, CDR2 FQNNGV. CDR3 nucleotides: TGTGCCAGCAGCGCGACGTTACTAGCGGGGGGGTACAATGAGCAGTTCTTC. As protein: CASSATLLAGGYNEQFF.

This clonotype was seen once. This chain joins TRBV24-1 and TRBJ2-1; 12 bases line up with TRBD2. With V trimmed by 10 bases and J by 4 bases, 10 bases remained unmatched. This CDR3 comprises 16 residues. Germline lookup yields CDR1 KGHDR and CDR2 SFDVKD. The CDR3: CATSLAGGPRYNEQFF. In nucleotides, the CDR3 is TGTGCCACAAGCCTAGCGGGAGGGCCTAGGTACAATGAGCAGTTCTTC.

The V call is TRBV7-2, the J call TRBJ2-7, with TRBD2 matching over 7 bases. J gave up 6 bases and V 8 bases, and 16 bases lay outside the gene matches. Germline V lookup: CDR1 SGHTA, CDR2 FQGNSA. The CDR3 runs 15 residues. The CDR3 nucleotides are TGTGCCAGCGGCCCCCTCTCGAGGGGAGGGTCCGAGCAGTACTTC. Translated, it gives CASGPLSRGGSEQYF.

For this clonotype: A much bigger clone sits one base away, suggesting this may be a read error. Given the absence of the conserved phenylalanine or tryptophan at the CDR3 end, a read error is likely. The chain uses TRBV6-4 and TRBJ2-3; 11 bases fit TRBD2. V gave up 5 bases and J gave up 4 bases; unmatched junction bases: 5. CDR3 size: 15 residues. Per germline, CDR1 MRHNA and CDR2 SNTAGT. The CDR3 nucleotides read TGTGCCAGCAGTTTACTAGCGGGAGCACCAGATACGCAGTATTTA. It encodes CASSLLAGAPDTQYL.

This chain links TRBV10-3 with TRBJ2-7; D perhaps matches TRBD2 (6 bases). Per germline, CDR1 ENHRY and CDR2 SYGVKD. V lost 2 bases and J 0 bases, leaving 14 bases between the germline ends. This CDR3 is built from 16 residues. This CDR3 is CAISEAGRLSSYEQYF. As DNA, the CDR3 is TGTGCCATCAGTGAGGCGGGACGGTTGAGCTCCTACGAGCAGTACTTC.

This clonotype was recorded once. The CDR3 sequence: CSVGGGSSYNEQFF. For the CDR3, the DNA is TGCAGCGTTGGAGGGGGGAGCTCCTACAATGAGCAGTTCTTC. The V call is TRBV29-1, the J call TRBJ2-1, with D perhaps assigned TRBD1 or TRBD2 (6 bases each). Per germline, CDR1 SQVTM and CDR2 ANQGSEA. V lost 4 bases to trimming and J lost 0 bases, with 10 bases between them. CDR3 size: 14 residues.

A remark on this clonotype: Relative to the germline gene, one junction end is altered; a read error may explain this. The J gene is TRBJ2-3, the V gene TRBV5-1; 10 bases agree with TRBD2. Germline CDR1 SGHRS, CDR2 YFSETQ. This CDR3 region has 19 residues. The CDR3 sequence is CASSLGPAGGPGGTDTQYF. DNA of the CDR3: TGCGCCAGCAGCTTGGGACCAGCGGGAGGGCCAGGTGGCACAGATACGCAGTATTTC.

This clonotype came up many times. The chain couples TRBV11-3 to TRBJ2-1, with D possibly matching TRBD1 (6 bases). Germline V gene sequence: CDR1 SGHNT, CDR2 YENEEA. The V end lost 2 bases, the J end lost 0 bases, and 8 bases lay between the germline ends. CDR3 size: 15 residues. The DNA of the CDR3 is TGTGCCAGCAGCTTACAGGACAGCTCCTACAATGAGCAGTTCTTC. Amino acid sequence: CASSLQDSSYNEQFF. The full variable domain, in which reference TRBV11-3 and TRBJ2-1 provide the parts outside the CDR3, is EAGVVQSPRYKIIEKKQPVAFWCNPISGHNTLYWYLQNLGQGPELLIRYENEEAVDDSQLPKDRFSAERLKGVDSTLKIQPAELGDSAVYLCASSLQDSSYNEQFFGPGTRLTVL.

This clonotype was observed a few times. V gene TRBV4-2 combines with J gene TRBJ2-3; 10 positions match TRBD2. Germline trimming cut 4 bases from V and 5 bases from J; bases unmatched to any gene: 15. The germline CDR1 and CDR2 sequences are LGHNA and YNFKEQ. This CDR3 has 18 residues. In DNA, the CDR3 is TGTGCCAGCAGCCTGGGGGTAGCGGGAGGTGTAGTAGGAGATACGCAGTATTTT. Residues: CASSLGVAGGVVGDTQYF.

With respect to this clonotype: A read error may account for a junction end that differs from germline. V is TRBV30 and J is TRBJ2-1; tentative D call: TRBD2 (6 bases). CDR1 and CDR2 from the germline V gene are GTSNPN and SVGIG (reference sequence). The CDR3 is made up of 13 amino acids. The CDR3 DNA sequence: TGTGCCTGGAGTGTAGGGCTAGCGATTCAGCAGTCCTTC. This translates into CAWSVGLAIQQSF.

J is TRBJ1-2 and V is TRBV18; D remains unclear. Looked up from germline, CDR1 is KGHSH and CDR2 is LQKENI. Deletions cut 1 base from V and 2 bases from J, with 5 bases between. The CDR3 loop spans 13 amino acids. In DNA, the CDR3 is TGTGCCAGCTCACCACAGGACAACTATGGCTACACCTTC. Translating gives CASSPQDNYGYTF.

This clonotype is classed as medium-sized. V usage is TRBV5-1 and J usage is TRBJ2-3, with D unresolved. Trimming removed 6 bases from V and 4 bases from J, with 6 bases in between. The germline gives CDR1 SGHRS, CDR2 YFSETQ. CDR3 size: 11 residues. CDR3 DNA: TGCGCCAGCAAAAGGGCAGATACGCAGTATTTT. Residues: CASKRADTQYF.

This clonotype was found a few times. The genes are TRBV30 and TRBJ2-5; D uncertain. The length of the CDR3 is 10 residues. The germline V gene encodes CDR1 GTSNPN and CDR2 SVGIG (reference sequence). The ends were cut back, 2 bases at V and 6 bases at J, with 4 bases in the middle. DNA for the CDR3: TGTGCCTGGAGTACTAAGACCCAGTACTTC. It specifies CAWSTKTQYF. Supplemented by reference TRBV30 and TRBJ2-5, the full variable domain reads SQTIHQWPATLVQPVGSPLSLECTVEGTSNPNLYWYRQAAGRGLQLLFYSVGIGQISSEVPQNLSASRPQDRQFILSSKKLLLSDSGFYLCAWSTKTQYFGPGTRLLVL.

In regard to this clonotype: A read error is the likely source, as a far larger clone sits one nucleotide away. Because the CDR3 is missing its conserved closing phenylalanine or tryptophan, this is likely a read error. The rearrangement joins TRBV24-1 to TRBJ2-1; TRBD2 agrees at 9 bases. Germline V gene lookup returns CDR1 KGHDR and CDR2 SFDVKD. This CDR3 has 15 amino acids. CDR3 region: CASSGLAGSYNEQFY. CDR3 bases: TGTGCCAGCAGTGGCCTAGCGGGATCCTACAATGAGCAGTTCTAC.

The V call is TRBV29-1, the J call TRBJ1-2; no firm D call. Germline values: CDR1 SQVTM, CDR2 ANQGSEA. The ends were cut back, 6 bases at V and 7 bases at J, with 21 bases in the middle. CDR3 length: 14 residues. CDR3 protein: CSVQSDGGVGGYTF. The CDR3 nucleotides are TGCAGCGTCCAAAGCGACGGCGGAGTTGGTGGCTACACCTTC. Full variable domain (outside the CDR3, taken from reference TRBV29-1 and TRBJ1-2): SAVISQKPSRDICQRGTSLTIQCQVDSQVTMMFWYRQQPGQSLTLIATANQGSEATYESGFVIDKFPISRPNLTFSTLTVSNMSPEDSSIYLCSVQSDGGVGGYTFGSGTRLTVV.

This clonotype has a count of ten or more. This chain links TRBV19 with TRBJ2-1; 9 nucleotides line up with TRBD1. Germline values: CDR1 LNHDA, CDR2 SQIVND (reference sequence). Trimming cost V 5 bases and J 9 bases; bases outside gene matches: 14. This CDR3 has 16 residues. The CDR3, as DNA: TGTGCCAGTAGTCTACCGGGGACAGGGAGACCGGGTGAGCAGTTCTTC. This codes for CASSLPGTGRPGEQFF.

This clonotype was seen repeatedly, ten times or more. The chain couples TRBV5-1 to TRBJ2-1; D perhaps matches TRBD1 (5 bases). The germline CDR1 and CDR2 sequences are SGHRS and YFSETQ. Trimming cost V 0 bases and J 4 bases, with 8 bases left between them. This CDR3 spans 14 amino acids. CDR3 sequence reads: CASSLDRIYNEQFF. The CDR3 DNA sequence: TGCGCCAGCAGCTTGGACAGGATTTACAATGAGCAGTTCTTC. Full variable domain (missing parts from reference TRBV5-1 and TRBJ2-1): KAGVTQTPRYLIKTRGQQVTLSCSPISGHRSVSWYQQTPGQGLQFLFEYFSETQRNKGNFPGRFSGRQFSNSRSEMNVSTLELGDSALYLCASSLDRIYNEQFFGPGTRLTVL.

At least ten counts were recorded for this clonotype. The chain recombines TRBV7-8 with TRBJ2-7; TRBD2 might be the D (5 bases). This CDR3 spans 14 amino acids. Per the germline V gene, CDR1 is SGHVS and CDR2 is FQNEAQ. V gave up 2 bases and J gave up 0 bases, with 8 bases separating them. The CDR3 nucleotides read TGTGCCAGCAGCTTATTTGGGAGCTCCTACGAGCAGTACTTC. It is translated as CASSLFGSSYEQYF. Together with reference TRBV7-8 and TRBJ2-7, the CDR3 gives the full variable domain: GAGVSQSPRYKVAKRGQDVALRCDPISGHVSLFWYQQALGQGPEFLTYFQNEAQLDKSGLPSDRFFAERPEGSVSTLKIQRTQQEDSAVYLCASSLFGSSYEQYFGPGTRLTVT.

V and J are TRBV12-3 or TRBV12-4 and TRBJ2-1; 10 bases align to TRBD2. The length of the CDR3 is 16 residues. The junction had 6 bases not matched to a gene; V was cut back by 5 bases and J by 2 bases. The CDR3 sequence is CASSKASGRTYNEQFF. For the CDR3, the DNA is TGTGCCAGCAGTAAGGCTAGCGGGAGAACCTACAATGAGCAGTTCTTC.

This clonotype was seen repeatedly, ten times or more. J is TRBJ2-1 and V is TRBV15, with TRBD1 as a possible D gene (5 bases). V lost 1 base and J 8 bases, leaving 12 bases between the germline ends. The CDR3 is 14 amino acids. Germline CDR1 LNHNV, CDR2 YYDKDF (reference sequence). DNA for the CDR3: TGTGCCACCAGCAGAGCCAAAGGGGAACATGAGCAGTTCTTC. It translates to CATSRAKGEHEQFF.